This entry features one TCR beta chain sequence. With 0 bases removed from V and 8 bases from J, the gap between germline ends came to 13 bases. This CDR3 is built from 13 residues. Germline V gene data show CDR1 as GTSNPN and CDR2 as SVGIG (reference sequence). The data were taken from a study of CD8 T cells in Susac syndrome. The T cells that were sequenced for TCR beta were CD8+ and CD4+ cells from blood. The multiple sclerosis control group comprised treatment-naive patients with stable or active relapsing-remitting disease. Negative isolation was applied to CD8+ and CD4+ T cells, and FACS enrichment was applied to TEMRA cells. With random hexamers, reverse transcription was performed on about 0.5 to 1 ug of RNA. The authors amplified TCR beta CDR3 across 54 Vbeta and 13 Jbeta using immunoSEQ multiplex PCR. One entry per CDR3 protein results from TCRdb running MiXCR on the immunoSEQ multiplex PCR reads. The data show under 550,000 distinct CDR3 sequences, 75% to 90% seen once.

This TCR was recovered from a human donor with multiple sclerosis. Sample: CD8+ T cells from PBMCs. The V gene is TRBV30, the J gene TRBJ1-2, with a possible D match to TRBD1 (5 bases). In nucleotides, the CDR3 is TGTGCCTGGAGTGTAGGCCAGGGTGGGGGCTACACCTTC. Its translation: CAWSVGQGGGYTF.